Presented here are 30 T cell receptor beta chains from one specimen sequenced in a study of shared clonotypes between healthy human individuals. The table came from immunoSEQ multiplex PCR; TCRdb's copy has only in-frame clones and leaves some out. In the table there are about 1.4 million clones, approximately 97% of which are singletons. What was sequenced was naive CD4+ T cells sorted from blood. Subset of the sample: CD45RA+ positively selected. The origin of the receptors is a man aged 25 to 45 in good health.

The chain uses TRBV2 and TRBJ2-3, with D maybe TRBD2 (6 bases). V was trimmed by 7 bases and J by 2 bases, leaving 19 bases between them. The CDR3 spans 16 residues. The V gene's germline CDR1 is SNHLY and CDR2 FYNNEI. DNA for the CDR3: TGTGCCAGCACCCTCTTAGTGGGGACTGCCACAGATACGCAGTATTTT. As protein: CASTLLVGTATDTQYF.

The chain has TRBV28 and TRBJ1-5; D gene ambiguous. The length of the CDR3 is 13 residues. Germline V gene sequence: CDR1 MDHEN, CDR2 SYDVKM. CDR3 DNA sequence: TGTGGGTGGGGTGAGGGCGGCAATCAGCCCCAGCATTTT. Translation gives CGWGEGGNQPQHF.

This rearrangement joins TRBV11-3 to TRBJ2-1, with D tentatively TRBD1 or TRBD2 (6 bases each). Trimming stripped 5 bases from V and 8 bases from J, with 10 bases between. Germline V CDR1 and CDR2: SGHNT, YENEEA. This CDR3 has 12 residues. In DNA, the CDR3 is TGTGCCAGCAGCCACGGGGGCGATGAGCAGTTCTTC. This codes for CASSHGGDEQFF.

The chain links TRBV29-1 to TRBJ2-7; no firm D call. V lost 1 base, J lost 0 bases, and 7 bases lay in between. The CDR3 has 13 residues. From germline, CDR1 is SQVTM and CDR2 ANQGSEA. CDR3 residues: CSVEGRNSYEQYF. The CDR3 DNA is TGCAGCGTTGAAGGTCGAAACTCCTACGAGCAGTACTTC.

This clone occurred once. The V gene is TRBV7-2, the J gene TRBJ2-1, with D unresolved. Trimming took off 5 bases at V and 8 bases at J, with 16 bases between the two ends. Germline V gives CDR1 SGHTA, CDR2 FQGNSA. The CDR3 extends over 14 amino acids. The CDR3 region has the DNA TGTGCCAGCAGCCCAGTTGGATGGGCCGATGAGCAGTTCTTC. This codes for CASSPVGWADEQFF.

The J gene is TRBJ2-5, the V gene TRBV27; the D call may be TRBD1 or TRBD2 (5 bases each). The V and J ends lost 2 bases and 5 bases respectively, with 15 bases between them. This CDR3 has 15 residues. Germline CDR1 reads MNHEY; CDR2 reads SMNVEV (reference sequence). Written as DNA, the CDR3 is TGTGCCAGCAGTTTAGGAGGCAGGGAGAGGGAGACCCAGTACTTC. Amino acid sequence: CASSLGGRERETQYF.

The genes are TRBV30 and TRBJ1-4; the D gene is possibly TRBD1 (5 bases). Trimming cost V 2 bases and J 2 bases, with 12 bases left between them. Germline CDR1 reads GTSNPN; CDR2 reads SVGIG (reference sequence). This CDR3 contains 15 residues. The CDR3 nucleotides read TGTGCCTGGAGTTCCAGGGCGGGTACTAATGAAAAACTGTTTTTT. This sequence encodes CAWSSRAGTNEKLFF.

CDR3: CSVLGQGEAFF. CDR3 nucleotides: TGCAGCGTTCTTGGACAGGGCGAAGCTTTCTTT. The chain joins TRBV29-1 to TRBJ1-1; TRBD1 aligns across 8 bases. The length of the CDR3 is 11 residues. Germline V gene data show CDR1 as SQVTM and CDR2 as ANQGSEA. The J segment lost 8 bases and the V segment lost 5 bases, leaving 4 bases of the junction unmatched.

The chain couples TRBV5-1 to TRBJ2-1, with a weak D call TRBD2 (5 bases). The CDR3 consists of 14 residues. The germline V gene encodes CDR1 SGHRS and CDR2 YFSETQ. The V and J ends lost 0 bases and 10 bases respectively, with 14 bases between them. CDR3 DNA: TGCGCCAGCAGCTTGGATTTAGCGAACTCCGAGCAGTTCTTC. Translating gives CASSLDLANSEQFF.

DNA of the CDR3: TGCGCCAGCAGTGAGGGGACTAGCGGGAGTAAGTATGAGCAGTTCTTC. Translation: CASSEGTSGSKYEQFF. This chain joins TRBV10-1 and TRBJ2-1, with 14 bases that match TRBD2. The germline V gene has CDR1 WNHNN and CDR2 SYGVQD (reference sequence). The V and J ends lost 2 bases and 8 bases, in that order; junction bases with no gene match: 5. CDR3 length: 16 residues.

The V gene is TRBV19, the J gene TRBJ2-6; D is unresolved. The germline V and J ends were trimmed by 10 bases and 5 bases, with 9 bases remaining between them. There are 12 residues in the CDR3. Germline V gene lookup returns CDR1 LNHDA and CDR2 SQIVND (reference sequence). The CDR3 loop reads CATEGWANVLTF. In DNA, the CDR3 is TGTGCCACCGAAGGCTGGGCCAACGTCCTGACTTTC.

Written as DNA, the CDR3 is TGTGCCAGTAGTCACGAAGGGTGGTCCCACAATGAGCAGTTCTTC. It is translated as CASSHEGWSHNEQFF. This chain connects TRBV19 to TRBJ2-1; D not certain. This CDR3 is built from 15 residues. From germline, CDR1 is LNHDA and CDR2 SQIVND (reference sequence). V lost 5 bases to trimming and J lost 5 bases, with 16 bases between them.

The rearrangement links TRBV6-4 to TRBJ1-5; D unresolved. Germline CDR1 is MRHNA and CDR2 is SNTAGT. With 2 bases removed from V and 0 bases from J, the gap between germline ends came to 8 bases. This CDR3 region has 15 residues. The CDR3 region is CASSDPHLSNQPQHF. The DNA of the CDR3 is TGTGCCAGCAGTGACCCACACCTTAGCAATCAGCCCCAGCATTTT.

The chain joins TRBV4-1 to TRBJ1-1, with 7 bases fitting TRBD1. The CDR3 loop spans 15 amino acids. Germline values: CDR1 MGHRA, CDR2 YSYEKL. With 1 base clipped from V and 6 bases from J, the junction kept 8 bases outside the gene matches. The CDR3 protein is CASSQAWTGTAEAFF. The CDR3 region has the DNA TGCGCCAGCAGCCAAGCATGGACAGGTACCGCTGAAGCTTTCTTT.

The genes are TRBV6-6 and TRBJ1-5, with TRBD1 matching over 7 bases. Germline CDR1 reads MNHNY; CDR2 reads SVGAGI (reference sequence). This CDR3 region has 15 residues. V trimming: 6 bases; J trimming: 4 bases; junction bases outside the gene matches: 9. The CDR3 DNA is TGTGCCAGCAGCACTACCGGGACAGAGAATCAGCCCCAGCATTTT. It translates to CASSTTGTENQPQHF.

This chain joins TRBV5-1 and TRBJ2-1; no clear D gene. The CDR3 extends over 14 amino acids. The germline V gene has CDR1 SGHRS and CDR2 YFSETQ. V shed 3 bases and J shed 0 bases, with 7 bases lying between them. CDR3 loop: CASSSGGSYNEQFF. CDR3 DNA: TGCGCCAGCAGCTCGGGTGGCTCCTACAATGAGCAGTTCTTC.

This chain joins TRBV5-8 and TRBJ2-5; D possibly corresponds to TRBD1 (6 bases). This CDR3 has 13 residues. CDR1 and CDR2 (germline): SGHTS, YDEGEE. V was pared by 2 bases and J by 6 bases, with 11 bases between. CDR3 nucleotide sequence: TGTGCCAGCAGCTTAGGGGGAGTAAAGACCCAGTACTTC. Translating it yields CASSLGGVKTQYF. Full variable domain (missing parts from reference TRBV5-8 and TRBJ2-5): EAGVTQSPTHLIKTRGQQATLRCSPISGHTSVYWYQQALGLGLQFLLWYDEGEERNRGNFPPRFSGRQFPNYSSELNVNALELEDSALYLCASSLGGVKTQYFGPGTRLLVL.

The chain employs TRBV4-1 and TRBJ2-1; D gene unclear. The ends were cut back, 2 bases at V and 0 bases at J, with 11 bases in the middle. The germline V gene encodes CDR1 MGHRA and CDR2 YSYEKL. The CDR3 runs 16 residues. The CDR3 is CASSQFQEYSYNEQFF. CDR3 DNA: TGCGCCAGCAGCCAATTTCAGGAATACTCCTACAATGAGCAGTTCTTC.

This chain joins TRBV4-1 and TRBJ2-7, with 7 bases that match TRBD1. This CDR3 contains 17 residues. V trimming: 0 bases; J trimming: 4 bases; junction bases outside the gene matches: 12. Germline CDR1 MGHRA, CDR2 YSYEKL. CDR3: CASSQERTYRDRYEQYF. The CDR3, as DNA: TGCGCCAGCAGCCAAGAAAGGACATACAGGGACAGATACGAGCAGTACTTC.

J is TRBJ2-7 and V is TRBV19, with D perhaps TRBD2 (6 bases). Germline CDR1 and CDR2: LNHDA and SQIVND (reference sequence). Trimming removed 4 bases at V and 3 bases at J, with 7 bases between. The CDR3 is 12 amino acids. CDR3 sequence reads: CASSTEGYEQYF. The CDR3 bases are TGTGCCAGTAGTACGGAGGGCTACGAGCAGTACTTC.

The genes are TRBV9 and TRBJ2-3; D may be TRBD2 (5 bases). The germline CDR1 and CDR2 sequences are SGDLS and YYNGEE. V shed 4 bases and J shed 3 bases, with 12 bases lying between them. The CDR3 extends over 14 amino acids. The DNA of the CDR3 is TGTGCCAGCAGCTTCGGGGAAAGTACAGATACGCAGTATTTT. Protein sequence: CASSFGESTDTQYF.

The CDR3 region has the DNA TGTGCCAGCAGTTATAGGGGAGGGGACTATGGCTACACCTTC. Translation gives CASSYRGGDYGYTF. The rearrangement uses TRBV6-5 and TRBJ1-2, with D possibly matching TRBD1 (5 bases). This CDR3 spans 14 amino acids. Germline V gene data show CDR1 as MNHEY and CDR2 as SVGAGI. The V gene lost 3 bases and the J gene lost 3 bases, with 11 bases spanning the gap.

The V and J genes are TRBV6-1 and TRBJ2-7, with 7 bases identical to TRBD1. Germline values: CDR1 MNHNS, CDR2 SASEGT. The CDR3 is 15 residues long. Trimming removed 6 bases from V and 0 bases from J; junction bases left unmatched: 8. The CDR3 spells CASRNDRASSYEQYF. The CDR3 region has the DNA TGTGCCAGCAGGAATGACAGGGCTAGCTCCTACGAGCAGTACTTC.

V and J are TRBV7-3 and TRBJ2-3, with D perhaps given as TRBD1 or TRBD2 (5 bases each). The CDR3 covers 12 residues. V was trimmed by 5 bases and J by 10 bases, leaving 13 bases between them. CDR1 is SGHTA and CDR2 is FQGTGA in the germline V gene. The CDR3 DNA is TGTGCCAGCAGCGCCAGGGACGGGGCGCAGTATTTT. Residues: CASSARDGAQYF.

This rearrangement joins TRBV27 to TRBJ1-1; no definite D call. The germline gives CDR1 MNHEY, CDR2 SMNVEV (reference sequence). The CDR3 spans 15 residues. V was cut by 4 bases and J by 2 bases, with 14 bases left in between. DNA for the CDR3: TGTGCCAGCAGTTATAGTTCTTCGACTAACACTGAAGCTTTCTTT. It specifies CASSYSSSTNTEAFF.

CDR3 DNA: TGTGCCAGCAGTTCCGGGGACAGACCCGGTAGTGGCTACACCTTC. Residues: CASSSGDRPGSGYTF. The chain couples TRBV6-5 to TRBJ1-2, with 7 nucleotides matching TRBD1. In germline, CDR1 is MNHEY, CDR2 SVGAGI. The CDR3 runs 15 residues. V lost 4 bases and J lost 7; bases outside the gene matches: 12.

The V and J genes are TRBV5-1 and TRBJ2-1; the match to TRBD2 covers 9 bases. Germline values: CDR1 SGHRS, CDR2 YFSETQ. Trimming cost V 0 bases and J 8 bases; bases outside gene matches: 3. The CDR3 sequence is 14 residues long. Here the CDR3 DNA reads TGCGCCAGCAGCTTGGCTAGCGGGACCTATGAGCAGTTCTTC. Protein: CASSLASGTYEQFF.

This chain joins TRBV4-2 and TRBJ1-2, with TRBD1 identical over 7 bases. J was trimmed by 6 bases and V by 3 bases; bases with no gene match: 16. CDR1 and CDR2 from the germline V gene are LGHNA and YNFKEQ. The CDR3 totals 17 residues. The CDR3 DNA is TGTGCCAGCAGCCACGCTGACAGGGATAAGTGGAGGGATGGCTACACCTTC. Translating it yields CASSHADRDKWRDGYTF.

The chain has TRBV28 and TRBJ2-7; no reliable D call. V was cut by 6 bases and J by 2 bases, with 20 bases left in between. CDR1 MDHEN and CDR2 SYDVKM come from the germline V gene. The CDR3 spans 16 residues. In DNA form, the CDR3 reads TGTGCCAGCAGACGAGGTATCGGCCGGGCCCCCTACGAGCAGTACTTC. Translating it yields CASRRGIGRAPYEQYF.

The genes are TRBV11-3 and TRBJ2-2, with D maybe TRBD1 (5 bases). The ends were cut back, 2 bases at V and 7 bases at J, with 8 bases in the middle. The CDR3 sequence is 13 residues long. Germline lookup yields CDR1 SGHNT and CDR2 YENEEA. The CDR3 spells CASSLKRGGELFF. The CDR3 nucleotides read TGTGCCAGCAGCTTAAAAAGGGGCGGGGAGCTGTTTTTT.